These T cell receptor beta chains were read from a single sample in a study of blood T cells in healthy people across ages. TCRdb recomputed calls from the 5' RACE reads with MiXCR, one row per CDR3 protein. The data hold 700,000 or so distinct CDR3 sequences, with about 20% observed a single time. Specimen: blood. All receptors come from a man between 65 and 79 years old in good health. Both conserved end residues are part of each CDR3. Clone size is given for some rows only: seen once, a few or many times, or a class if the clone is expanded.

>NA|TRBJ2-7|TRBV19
CASSIGTSGAYEQYF
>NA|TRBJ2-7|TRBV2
CASSVNYYEQYF
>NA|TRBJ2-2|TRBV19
CASSVTGAGTGELFF
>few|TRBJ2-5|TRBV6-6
CASTDQGKETQYF
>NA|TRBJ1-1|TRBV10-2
CASSEGGSSKAFF
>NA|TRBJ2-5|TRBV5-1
CASSSFRVPQETQYF
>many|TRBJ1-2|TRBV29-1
CSVGSVRVGGYTF
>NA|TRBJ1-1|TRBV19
CASSIVGGGSTEAFF
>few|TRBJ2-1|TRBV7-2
CASSRIREWREINEQFF
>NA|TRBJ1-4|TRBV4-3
CASSQVTRTTNEKLFF
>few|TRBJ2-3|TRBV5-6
CASSSGLGGSDTQYF
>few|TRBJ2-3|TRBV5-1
CASSLGRDSRTDTQYF
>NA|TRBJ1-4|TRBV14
CASSQAGGAREKLFF
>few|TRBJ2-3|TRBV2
CASSRGALSTDTQYF
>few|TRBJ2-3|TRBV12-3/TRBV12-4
CASSLSNRGDTQYF
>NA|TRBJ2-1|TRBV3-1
CASSQWRGGPHEQFF
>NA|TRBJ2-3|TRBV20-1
CSARGVAGFGDTQYF
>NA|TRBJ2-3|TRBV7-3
CASSSRVGDTDTQYF
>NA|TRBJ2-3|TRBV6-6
CASSPSAGYGTDTQYF
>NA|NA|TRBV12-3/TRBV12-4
CASSYPGQGGSYEQYF
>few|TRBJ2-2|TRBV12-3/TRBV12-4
CASSLDLAGDGELFF
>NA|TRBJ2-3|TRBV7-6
CASSLALAGGGDTQYF
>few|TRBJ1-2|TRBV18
CASSPQGQAYGYTF
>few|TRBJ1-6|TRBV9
CASSAQVGNSPLHF
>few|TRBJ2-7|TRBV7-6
CASSVALRTGHYEQYF
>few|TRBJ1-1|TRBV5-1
CASSLTAGRTEAFF
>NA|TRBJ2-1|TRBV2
CASSEIRGGYNEQFF
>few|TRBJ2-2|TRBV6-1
CASSESRNTGELFF
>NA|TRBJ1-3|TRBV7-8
CASSLHFRDRFSGNTIYF
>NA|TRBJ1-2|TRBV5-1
CASSLQQSPAYGYTF
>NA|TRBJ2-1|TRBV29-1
CSVDFFLLGEQFF
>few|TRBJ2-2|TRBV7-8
CASSPVGASGSNTGELFF
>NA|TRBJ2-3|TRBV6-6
CASGTSGGGPDTQYF
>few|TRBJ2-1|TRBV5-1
CASSRTSGGGSYNEQFF
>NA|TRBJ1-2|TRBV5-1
CASSLFGQGDGYTF
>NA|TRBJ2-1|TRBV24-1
CATSDALAGTYNEQFF
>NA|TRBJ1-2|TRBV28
CASSILKGARNYGYTF
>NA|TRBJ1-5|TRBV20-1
CSARDGASRQPQHF
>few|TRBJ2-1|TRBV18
CASSPELADNEQFF
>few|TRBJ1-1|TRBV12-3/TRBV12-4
CANSLVLTEAFF
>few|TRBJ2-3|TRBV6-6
CASSPLGTPSDTQYF
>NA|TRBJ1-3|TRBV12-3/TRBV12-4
CASSPDRTFSGNTIYF